A single T cell receptor beta chain is shown here with its context. The data were taken from a study of blood T cell repertoires in COVID-19. Two negative PCRs, clearance, or symptom resolution characterized the recovered Cohort 3 donors. Germline loops: CDR1 LNHNV, CDR2 YYDKDF (reference sequence). Trimming removed 1 base at V and 0 bases at J, with 7 bases between. The CDR3 loop spans 15 amino acids. Sequencing was performed with immunoSEQ multiplex PCR; in TCRdb, only in-frame clones are kept and a portion is missing. The table includes 220,000 or so clones, roughly 84% detected once. The sequencing input was PBMCs or T cells enriched from blood (not recorded which). The origin of this receptor is a woman in her forties who had recovered from COVID-19. This chain links TRBV15 with TRBJ1-3; D is unclear. CDR3 loop: CATSRALGSGNTIYF. CDR3 nucleotides: TGTGCCACCAGCAGAGCCCTCGGCTCTGGAAACACCATATATTTT.